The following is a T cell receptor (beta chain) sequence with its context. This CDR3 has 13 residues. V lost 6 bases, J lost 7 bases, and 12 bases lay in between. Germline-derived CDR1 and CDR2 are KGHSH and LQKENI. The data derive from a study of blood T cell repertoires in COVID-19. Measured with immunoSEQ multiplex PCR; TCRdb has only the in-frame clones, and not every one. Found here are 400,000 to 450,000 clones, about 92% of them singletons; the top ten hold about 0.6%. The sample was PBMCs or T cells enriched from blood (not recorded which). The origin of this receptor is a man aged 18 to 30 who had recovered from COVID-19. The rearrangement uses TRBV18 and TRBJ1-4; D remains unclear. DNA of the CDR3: TGTGCCAGCTCTAGAGGAGAGGGTGAAAAACTGTTTTTT. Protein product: CASSRGEGEKLFF.